This T cell receptor (beta chain) appears in the sequencing data of a study of cytomegalovirus exposure and HLA in healthy donors. This clone was detected a few times. In the PCR, 60 Vbeta and 13 Jbeta primers were used. Repertoires were generated with immunoSEQ multiplex PCR, while TCRdb's copy carries only in-frame clones and drops some. The sample includes some 180,000 clones, roughly 74% seen only once; the top ten take roughly 1.9%. Sequencing used PBMCs. The clonotype was recovered from a woman aged 25 to 45 in good health and CMV-seronegative.

CDR3 in amino acids: CASRRTGGSETQYF. The CDR3 bases are TGTGCCAGCAGGAGGACAGGGGGTTCGGAGACCCAGTACTTC. The V call is TRBV2, the J call TRBJ2-5; the match to TRBD1 covers 10 bases. Germline V CDR1 and CDR2: SNHLY, FYNNEI. The V segment lost 6 bases and the J segment 5 bases; nucleotides outside the gene matches: 6. The CDR3 runs to 14 residues.